Below are 21 T cell receptor beta chains sequenced from a single sample in a study of OX40 agonist ivuxolimab in advanced cancers. This table comes from immunoSEQ multiplex PCR, and its TCRdb copy is limited to in-frame clones, with some not included. The table has more than 70,000 clones, roughly 81% seen once. Material: CD4+ or CD8+ T cells sorted from blood, obtained in a trial of the OX40 agonist ivuxolimab. All receptors derive from an adult with an advanced solid tumor such as melanoma, head and neck, liver or kidney cancer.

V and J are TRBV30 and TRBJ2-5, with TRBD2 matching 8 bases. Trimming cost V 1 base and J 2 bases; bases outside gene matches: 6. The germline gives CDR1 GTSNPN, CDR2 SVGIG (reference sequence). The CDR3 totals 15 residues. The CDR3 reads CAWSGSRGRQETQYF. The DNA for the CDR3 is TGTGCCTGGAGTGGAAGCCGCGGGAGGCAAGAGACCCAGTACTTC.

The genes are TRBV5-1 and TRBJ2-2, with no clear D. CDR1 is SGHRS, CDR2 YFSETQ, per germline. This CDR3 is built from 14 residues. V lost 4 bases, J lost 3 bases, and 10 bases lay in between. The CDR3, as DNA: TGCGCCAGCAGCCTGGCTGGGCACACCGGGGAGCTGTTTTTT. Its protein product is CASSLAGHTGELFF.

The rearrangement uses TRBV18 and TRBJ1-4; D call uncertain. Germline V gives CDR1 KGHSH, CDR2 LQKENI. Trimming took off 1 base at V and 0 bases at J, with 6 bases between the two ends. The CDR3 covers 15 residues. As DNA, the CDR3 is TGTGCCAGCTCACCACAGGGCCCAACTAATGAAAAACTGTTTTTT. It encodes CASSPQGPTNEKLFF.

The rearrangement uses TRBV10-3 and TRBJ1-2, with 7 bases identical to TRBD1. The ends lost 6 bases at V and 0 bases at J; junction bases unmatched: 4. The length of the CDR3 is 14 residues. Germline assignment: CDR1 ENHRY and CDR2 SYGVKD. CDR3 sequence: CAISHQGANYGYTF. CDR3 DNA: TGTGCCATCAGCCACCAGGGGGCTAACTATGGCTACACCTTC.

The chain employs TRBV9 and TRBJ2-7, with TRBD2 matching over 7 bases. The CDR3 contains 14 residues. After removal of 2 bases from V and 3 bases from J, the junction contained 5 bases not matched to a gene. Germline V gene data show CDR1 as SGDLS and CDR2 as YYNGEE. CDR3 bases: TGTGCCAGCAGCGTCGCCGGGGGGAACTACGAGCAGTACTTC. It yields the protein CASSVAGGNYEQYF.

Written as DNA, the CDR3 is TGCGCCAGCAGCCCAGGGTCCCCCCTCTACGAGCAGTACTTC. Its translation: CASSPGSPLYEQYF. The rearrangement links TRBV4-1 to TRBJ2-7; the D gene is possibly TRBD1 (5 bases). Germline V gene data show CDR1 as MGHRA and CDR2 as YSYEKL. The CDR3 covers 14 residues. Trimming cost V 4 bases and J 3 bases, with 13 bases left between them.

CDR3 nucleotide sequence: TGTGCCAGCACGGACATGAACTCCTACGAGCAGTACTTC. Encoded protein: CASTDMNSYEQYF. The J gene is TRBJ2-7, the V gene TRBV28; maybe TRBD1 (5 bases). The V end lost 7 bases, the J end lost 0 bases, and 10 bases lay between the germline ends. CDR3 size: 13 residues. The germline gives CDR1 MDHEN, CDR2 SYDVKM.

The rearrangement uses TRBV10-2 and TRBJ1-1; TRBD1 matches at 7 bases. Germline assignment: CDR1 WSHSY and CDR2 SAAADI. The CDR3 runs to 13 residues. The V gene end was trimmed by 8 bases and the J gene end by 2 bases; junction bases not matched to a gene: 5. This CDR3 is CASGTGVNTEAFF. DNA for the CDR3: TGCGCCAGCGGAACAGGGGTAAACACTGAAGCTTTCTTT.

This sequence joins TRBV5-6 and TRBJ1-1; no reliable D call. This CDR3 spans 12 amino acids. The germline V gene has CDR1 SGHDT and CDR2 YYEEEE. The V and J ends lost 2 bases and 8 bases respectively, with 10 bases between them. CDR3 nucleotide sequence: TGTGCCAGCAGCTTTGTCCGCACCGAAGCTTTCTTT. It translates to CASSFVRTEAFF.

The chain links TRBV2 to TRBJ1-1; the D gene is possibly TRBD1 (6 bases). V lost 5 bases and J lost 5, with 9 bases in between. CDR1 SNHLY and CDR2 FYNNEI come from the germline V gene. The CDR3 has 12 residues. CDR3 DNA sequence: TGTGCCAGCAGTTTTCAGGGGACTGAAGCTTTCTTT. It encodes CASSFQGTEAFF. Full variable domain (missing parts from reference TRBV2 and TRBJ1-1): EPEVTQTPSHQVTQMGQEVILRCVPISNHLYFYWYRQILGQKVEFLVSFYNNEISEKSEIFDDQFSVERPDGSNFTLKIRSTKLEDSAMYFCASSFQGTEAFFGQGTRLTVV.

The chain combines TRBV5-4 with TRBJ2-3, with a possible D match to TRBD1 (6 bases). Germline V lookup: CDR1 SGHNT, CDR2 YYREEE (reference sequence). The V end was cut by 4 bases, the J end by 2 bases, with 17 bases between. This CDR3 has 16 amino acids. CDR3 DNA sequence: TGTGCCAGCAGCCCGGGTCGGGACACCAACACAGATACGCAGTATTTT. Amino acids: CASSPGRDTNTDTQYF.

This chain uses TRBV6-5 with TRBJ2-1, with D possibly being TRBD2 (6 bases). This CDR3 spans 12 amino acids. The germline gives CDR1 MNHEY, CDR2 SVGAGI. V lost 5 bases, J lost 9 bases, and 11 bases lay in between. CDR3 DNA sequence: TGTGCCAGCAGTAAACCCGGGGGTGAGCAGTTCTTC. It translates to CASSKPGGEQFF.

The rearrangement joins TRBV6-4 to TRBJ1-6; a weak D match, TRBD1 (6 bases). The ends were cut back, 3 bases at V and 4 bases at J, with 22 bases in the middle. The CDR3 sequence is 19 residues long. Germline CDR1 is MRHNA and CDR2 is SNTAGT. The CDR3 bases are TGTGCCAGCAGTGAACTATCCCGGGACAAGGGAGAGTATAATTCACCCCTCCACTTT. It translates to CASSELSRDKGEYNSPLHF.

The chain combines TRBV6-5 with TRBJ1-2; D call uncertain. The CDR3 consists of 13 residues. CDR1 MNHEY and CDR2 SVGAGI come from the germline V gene. V was pared by 5 bases and J by 0 bases, with 7 bases between. CDR3 sequence reads: CASSETPNYGYTF. Here the CDR3 DNA reads TGTGCCAGCAGTGAGACACCTAACTATGGCTACACCTTC.

This chain connects TRBV19 to TRBJ2-3; D not certain. This CDR3 comprises 18 residues. Deletions cut 0 bases from V and 2 bases from J, with 18 bases between. Germline CDR1 is LNHDA and CDR2 is SQIVND (reference sequence). CDR3 DNA sequence: TGTGCCAGTAGTATAGAATACCCTCGGCAGGCCTTCACAGATACGCAGTATTTT. Translation gives CASSIEYPRQAFTDTQYF.

This clone was seen more than once but under ten times. The V and J genes are TRBV16 and TRBJ1-5; a possible D gene is TRBD1 (6 bases). The CDR3 has 17 amino acids. Germline loops: CDR1 KGHSY, CDR2 FQNENV. V was shortened by 6 bases and J by 4 bases, with 22 bases between the two germline ends. The CDR3 loop reads CASSPNRVRGSNQPQHF. The CDR3, as DNA: TGTGCCAGCAGTCCGAACAGGGTGCGGGGCTCTAATCAGCCCCAGCATTTT.

This chain links TRBV5-1 with TRBJ2-7, with D perhaps matching TRBD1 (5 bases). There are 14 residues in the CDR3. Trimming cost V 0 bases and J 1 base, with 8 bases left between them. Per the germline V gene, CDR1 is SGHRS and CDR2 is YFSETQ. The CDR3 DNA reads TGCGCCAGCAGCTTGGTCCAGGGATCCTACGAGCAGTACTTC. Amino acid sequence: CASSLVQGSYEQYF.

The rearrangement links TRBV29-1 to TRBJ1-2; 7 positions match TRBD1. Germline-derived CDR1 and CDR2 are SQVTM and ANQGSEA. With V trimmed by 4 bases and J by 7 bases, 6 bases remained unmatched. This CDR3 has 12 amino acids. The CDR3 spells CSVATGAFGYTF. CDR3 in DNA: TGCAGCGTTGCCACAGGGGCCTTTGGCTACACCTTC.

This chain connects TRBV28 to TRBJ2-1; TRBD2 matches at 10 bases. The CDR3 totals 16 residues. The J segment lost 4 bases and the V segment lost 7 bases, leaving 10 bases of the junction unmatched. Per the germline V gene, CDR1 is MDHEN and CDR2 is SYDVKM. CDR3 residues: CASMGSGRTIYNEQFF. DNA of the CDR3: TGTGCCAGCATGGGTAGCGGGAGGACGATTTACAATGAGCAGTTCTTC.

This clone was counted between two and nine times. The chain combines TRBV5-1 with TRBJ1-1; possible D gene TRBD1, 5 bases. The CDR3 totals 14 residues. The V gene lost 4 bases and the J gene lost 5 bases, with 15 bases spanning the gap. Germline V CDR1 and CDR2: SGHRS, YFSETQ. The CDR3, as DNA: TGCGCCAGCAGCCCCGGGACTATGAGGACTGAAGCTTTCTTT. The encoded protein is CASSPGTMRTEAFF.

The chain recombines TRBV18 with TRBJ2-7, with 7 bases lining up with TRBD2. This CDR3 comprises 17 residues. The J segment lost 3 bases and the V segment lost 4 bases, leaving 15 bases of the junction unmatched. Germline V lookup: CDR1 KGHSH, CDR2 LQKENI. CDR3 coding DNA: TGTGCCAGCTCACATAACCGACTAGTAGCGGGCGTCTACGAGCAGTACTTC. Residues: CASSHNRLVAGVYEQYF. Looking up the rest from reference TRBV18 and TRBJ2-7 gives the full variable domain: NAGVMQNPRHLVRRRGQEARLRCSPMKGHSHVYWYRQLPEEGLKFMVYLQKENIIDESGMPKERFSAEFPKEGPSILRIQQVVRGDSAAYFCASSHNRLVAGVYEQYFGPGTRLTVT.